The clone carrying this TCR beta chain has at least ten counts. As yet, its antigen is unknown. The data derive from a study of response to subunit inactivated influenza vaccine. Findings of the study overall: A suggestion made by the authors is that each seasonal influenza vaccination recruits few new T cells.

TCRdb reprocessed the RT-PCR reads via MiXCR and lists one record per CDR3 protein. Of 250,000 to 350,000 distinct CDR3 sequences listed, 22% are singletons. After removal of 1 base from V and 10 bases from J, the junction contained 4 bases not matched to a gene. This CDR3 spans 14 amino acids. Per germline, CDR1 SNHLY and CDR2 FYNNEI. The chain links TRBV2 to TRBJ1-4, with TRBD1 matching 9 bases. The sample here was PBMCs from blood, taken less than 22 months after vaccination. This clonotype was obtained from a man aged 45 to 75 who received an inactivated influenza vaccine. The CDR3 region is CASSEGTGERKLFF. In DNA form, the CDR3 reads TGTGCCAGCAGTGAAGGGACAGGGGAGCGAAAACTGTTTTTT.